This T cell receptor (beta chain) was retrieved from a study of OX40 agonist ivuxolimab in advanced cancers. Blood specimens came from baseline, cycle 4 day 1, and cycle 7 day 1. Germline V gene sequence: CDR1 SGHAT, CDR2 FQNNGV. CDR3 length: 16 amino acids. Trimming cost V 0 bases and J 1 base; bases outside gene matches: 4. Profiled with immunoSEQ multiplex PCR; TCRdb holds only in-frame clones, not every one. The table has roughly 58,000 clones, 75% to 90% seen once. The rearrangement uses TRBV11-2 and TRBJ2-3; 7 bases map to TRBD2. This sequence was found in an adult with an advanced solid tumor such as melanoma, head and neck, liver or kidney cancer. The specimen was CD4+ or CD8+ T cells sorted from blood, collected in a trial of the OX40 agonist ivuxolimab. The CDR3: CASSLDRTSGTDTQYF. In nucleotides, the CDR3 is TGTGCCAGCAGCTTAGATCGAACTAGCGGCACAGATACGCAGTATTTT.